The present TCR beta chain was sequenced within a study of cytomegalovirus exposure and HLA in healthy donors (dated by TCRdb to 2015 to 2018). Some background on the complete study: In an earlier analysis of under 600 of the donors, under 300 Gb of sequence data and approximately 100 million unique TCR beta sequences from about 190 million T cells were reported. On average, roughly 250,000 unique TCR beta nucleotide sequences were sequenced per donor among 398 genotyped donors of the cohort, with roughly 18% of those sequences being non-productive. Class I and class II HLA loci were covered by the typing at four-digit resolution. The study combined high-throughput TCR immunosequencing, statistical association of individual TCRs with disease status, and machine learning to predict cytomegalovirus infection status. To study patterns of TCR occurrence, a later analysis re-analyzed previously published TCR beta repertoires from 500 to 850 donors and added high-resolution HLA genotyping. Every discovery cohort repertoire had been produced on one sequencing platform. An early release covering 550 to 650 HLA-typed donors comprised approximately 300 gigabases of sequencing data and roughly 85 million unique TCR sequences. Of the roughly 410 genotyped donors, approximately 80% were placed in the genetic ancestry cluster associated with self-reported Caucasian donors. The study used immunosequencing to profile the T cell repertoires of 670 or so subjects and linked those repertoires to cytomegalovirus serostatus. The study was designed to test whether signatures of past pathogen exposure could be identified by cataloging public T cell receptors. Besides the first cohort of roughly 700 subjects, a separate validation cohort made up of over 95 different subjects was used. An earlier analysis of 500 to 750 of the donors applied high-throughput TCR beta sequencing to assess whether each TCR beta V gene segment acted as functional or pseudogenic. Typing coverage varied by locus: about 620-630 donors for A, B, C, DRB1 and DQB1; about 520 for DQA1; about 590 for DPA1; some 470 for DPB1. In a later genetic analysis, genome-wide SNP genotypes for about 55% of the 666 donors were used, and that subset was treated as a discovery cohort. Roughly 5 DR-DQ haplotypes were handled as single units for association and clustering because linkage in the cohort was strong. In the later analysis, no new phenotypic data were used to find candidate immune exposures; instead, reliance was placed on TCR beta sequences and their occurrence across donors. Alongside the repertoire data, information on donor age, sex, ethnicity and CMV serostatus was compiled.

Broader findings and caveats from the paper: Compared with the 666-donor mean, donors in an Asian-associated ancestry cluster had fewer N-insertions in productive TCRs, according to a later genetic analysis. CMV serostatus was the only immune exposure information available for the cohort. A further reported finding was that TCR beta sequences accurately predicted the HLA-A and HLA-B alleles for most subjects in the first cohort. According to a later analysis, most CMV-associated TCR beta chains appeared to be HLA-restricted, and the HLA associations seemed to be driven largely by CMV exposure. An association between a missense DCLRE1C variant and V-gene and J-gene trimming of TCR beta chains was found in a later genetic analysis and replicated in an independent cohort. Linkage disequilibrium might explain the correlated functional status among segregating V segments, but an unknown experimental factor could not be ruled out. A later analysis associated about 17,000 TCR beta sequences with specific HLA alleles at a false discovery rate of 0.05. Roughly uniform sequencing depth across donors was assumed in presence/absence analyses, although this assumption may not hold. While some public TCRs were present in many individuals, most TCR sequences turned up only very rarely across donors. Some IMGT-functional V segments, including TRBV6-2 and TRBV6-3, could not be distinguished by the 87-base-pair reads and were therefore excluded. According to a later analysis, parvovirus B19, influenza, CMV and Epstein-Barr virus appeared linked to several top co-occurrence clusters. A cluster of highly shared sequence variants was judged likely to represent a technical artifact of the sequencing pipeline. The study listed approximately 150 TCR beta chains as associated with cytomegalovirus. Because HLA typing was missing for some donors at each locus, association tests included only the typed subset. The authors suggested that the approach could potentially be generalized to other disease states and immunological phenotypes. In a later analysis, HLA-associated TCR beta chains were found to be more clonally expanded and to have lower generation probabilities than equally common non-associated chains. In an earlier analysis of several hundred of the donors, most TCR beta V segments were observed in productive rearrangements about 87% or about 30% of the time, broadly matching IMGT annotations. The earlier analysis of 587 of the donors excluded fewer than 20 rarely observed V segments, including chromosome 9 orphons, because counts were too low. In this cohort, only TCR beta chains were sequenced, and detectable features were limited by the absence of alpha or paired-chain data. A few of the identified cytomegalovirus-associated TCR beta chains were confirmed in vitro to be specific for cytomegalovirus antigens. A later analysis found that TCR association rates varied across HLA loci, with DRB1 alleles showing the most associated TCRs and HLA-C alleles the fewest. In both the original and validation cohorts, the classifier was reported to diagnose cytomegalovirus status with high specificity and sensitivity. Strong co-occurrence of HLA alleles, especially DR and DQ, made assigning TCR associations to individual alleles difficult.

Taken from the germline V gene, the CDR1 and CDR2 loops are MDHEN and SYDVKM. There are 15 amino acids in the CDR3, from cysteine to phenylalanine inclusive. Only the CDR3 DNA stays, 45 bases, in frame from base 1. Relative to germline, V is missing 5 bases and J is missing 5 bases, with 11 bases of the junction outside any gene match. The receptor library was made with the immunoSEQ multiplex PCR assay. The multiplex PCR relied on a mix of 60 forward primers for TCR Vbeta segments and 13 reverse primers for TCR Jbeta segments. A multiplex PCR assay on genomic DNA amplified the CDR3 region of rearranged TCR beta genes. Amplified TCR beta libraries were sequenced as 87-base-pair reads on the Illumina HiSeq System. Turning to the authors' computational methods: A later analysis tallied about 77 million unique TCR beta chains across the 700 or so repertoires, and some 10 million of those chains were shared by two or more donors. Raw reads were error-corrected and collapsed into unique sequences by a nearest-neighbor algorithm in which closely related sequences were merged to remove PCR and sequencing errors. V, D and J gene segments were assigned by aligning CDR3 sequences to IMGT reference sequences. For a sequence to be retained, at least a six-nucleotide match to both a V gene segment and a J gene segment was required. A rearrangement was called productive if the CDR3 had no stop codons and remained in frame with V and J, and every other rearrangement was called non-productive. CDR3 was defined according to IMGT convention as the region running from the second conserved V-encoded cysteine to the conserved J-encoded phenylalanine. The earlier analysis of about 590 of the donors excluded sequences that lacked an unambiguous match to a single V gene segment. In an earlier analysis of almost 600 of the donors, a V segment was called functional when productive rearrangements were above 56.7%, and segregating when the standard deviation between donors exceeded 5%. A statistical classification framework was built to diagnose cytomegalovirus status from the catalog of TCR beta chain sequences. In a later analysis, TCR nucleotide sequences were compared against IMGT/GENE-DB human TR gene sequences so that V and J genes could be assigned. The TCRdist pipeline was used in a later analysis to assign CDR3 sequences and most-parsimonious VDJ recombination scenarios. In a later analysis, every TCR beta chain was defined by the combination of its CDR3 amino acid sequence and its V-gene family, and reads without a unique V-gene family were dropped. In a later analysis, around 650 highly shared, low-generation-probability nucleotide sequences were removed to address suspected cross-contamination and a sequencing artifact. For each public chain, a later analysis derived a clonal expansion index from normalized ranks of inferred template counts within each repertoire. In a later analysis, generation probabilities were computed with a VDJ recombination model fitted to out-of-frame rearrangements, and the resulting probabilities were checked against IGoR. A later analysis scored TCR-TCR, TCR-HLA and TCR-CMV co-occurrence with hypergeometric tests, applying a repertoire-size bias correction to TCR pairs. A later analysis estimated false discovery rates by permuting HLA or CMV assignments 20 times. In a later analysis, co-occurring TCRs were grouped with DBSCAN, and TCRdist sequence similarity was added when clustering was performed within HLA-allele-positive subsets. For co-occurrence clustering, repertoires with fewer than 30,000 or more than 120,000 public chains were excluded, along with about five repertoires with anomalous nucleotide sharing. TCRdb mirrors the immuneACCESS table, restricted to in-frame sequences. Some clones are absent from its copies; in checked studies, under half trace to an unresolved V gene, and the reason for the others is unknown. V, J and clone size are those of that table, while D and trimming were read from the DNA. The sample profile shows roughly 110,000 clones; 55% to 65% of them were found once. The ten largest clones add up to 2.2% of the sample.

The cohort comprised some 700 healthy bone marrow donors. At the time of sampling, every cohort member was nominally healthy, though immune exposures that went unrecorded were likely present. The donor tested CMV seronegative and was one of the 352 seronegative cohort members. Every donor gave a peripheral blood sample, and the peripheral blood mononuclear cells from that sample were used for TCR beta sequencing. Genomic DNA was extracted from the blood cell samples with the Qiagen DNeasy Blood Extraction Kit. This clone turned up a few times. It lacks a known antigen. No base quality information exists; no much larger clone differs at one position.

The clonotype was recovered from a woman in her 30s in good health and CMV-seronegative. This chain joins TRBV28 to TRBJ1-2, and 7 bases in between align with TRBD1. The sample was PBMCs. The DNA is as follows: TGTGCCAGCAGTGCAACAGGGGCGCCTTGGTATGGCTACACCTTC. Translated, this gives CASSATGAPWYGYTF.